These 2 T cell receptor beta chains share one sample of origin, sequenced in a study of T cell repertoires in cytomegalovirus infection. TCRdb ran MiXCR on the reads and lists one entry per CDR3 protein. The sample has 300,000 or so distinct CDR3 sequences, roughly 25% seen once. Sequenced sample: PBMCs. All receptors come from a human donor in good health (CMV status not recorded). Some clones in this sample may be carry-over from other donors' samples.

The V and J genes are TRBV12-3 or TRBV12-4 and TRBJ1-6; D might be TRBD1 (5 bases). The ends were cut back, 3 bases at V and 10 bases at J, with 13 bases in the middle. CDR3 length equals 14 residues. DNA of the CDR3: TGTGCCAGCAGTTTGAGCAGGGCCTCCTCACCCCTCCACTTT. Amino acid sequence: CASSLSRASSPLHF.

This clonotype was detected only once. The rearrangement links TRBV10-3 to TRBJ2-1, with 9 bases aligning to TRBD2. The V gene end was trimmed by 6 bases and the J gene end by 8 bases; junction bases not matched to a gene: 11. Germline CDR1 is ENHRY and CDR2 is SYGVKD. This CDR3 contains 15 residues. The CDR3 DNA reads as TGTGCCATCAGCCTCTCGGCGGAGCGGGGGGATGAGCAGTTCTTC. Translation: CAISLSAERGDEQFF.